Listed here are 22 T cell receptor beta chains from one sample, sequenced in a study of cytomegalovirus exposure and HLA in healthy donors. This PCR relied on a set of 60 Vbeta primers and 13 Jbeta primers. Measured with immunoSEQ multiplex PCR; TCRdb has only the in-frame clones, and not every one. The table records roughly 160,000 clones, about 80% of them present only once. Specimen: PBMCs. Every receptor here comes from a man in his thirties or forties in good health and CMV-seronegative.

The chain links TRBV2 to TRBJ2-7, with 8 positions matching TRBD2. In germline, CDR1 is SNHLY, CDR2 FYNNEI. The CDR3 totals 18 residues. Trimming removed 6 bases from V and 6 bases from J; junction bases left unmatched: 22. CDR3 DNA sequence: TGTGCCAGCAGGGACGGACTAGGAGGTGGCGGGAGGAGGAGCGAGCAGTACTTC. Protein sequence: CASRDGLGGGGRRSEQYF.

The V and J genes are TRBV18 and TRBJ2-7; D gene ambiguous. The V and J ends lost 3 bases and 0 bases respectively, with 9 bases between them. The CDR3 is 14 residues long. Germline assignment: CDR1 KGHSH and CDR2 LQKENI. This CDR3 reads CASSPVGSSYEQYF. The CDR3, as DNA: TGTGCCAGCTCACCGGTGGGCAGCTCCTACGAGCAGTACTTC.

The chain recombines TRBV28 with TRBJ1-1, with unresolved D. The CDR3 consists of 15 residues. Germline-derived CDR1 and CDR2 are MDHEN and SYDVKM. Deletions cut 5 bases from V and 4 bases from J, with 17 bases between. This chain's CDR3 is CASSLPASVLTEAFF. CDR3 coding DNA: TGTGCCAGCAGTCTACCTGCTTCCGTGCTCACTGAAGCTTTCTTT.

The J gene is TRBJ2-2, the V gene TRBV21-1; the table calls TRBD2, which could not be checked here. TRBV21-1 is a pseudogene. This CDR3 is built from 17 residues. CDR3 loop: CASSKGTGTPNTGELFF. The CDR3 DNA is TGTGCCAGCAGCAAAGGGACCGGGACTCCGAACACCGGGGAGCTGTTTTTT.

This clone has more than one count but fewer than ten. The chain is built from TRBV6-1 and TRBJ2-7, with TRBD2 as a possible D gene (6 bases). V was cut by 2 bases and J by 5 bases, with 19 bases left in between. Germline CDR1 reads MNHNS; CDR2 reads SASEGT. CDR3 length: 16 amino acids. DNA of the CDR3: TGTGCCAGCAGTGAATACCCGGGGGTATACCTTGACGAGCAGTACTTC. The encoded protein is CASSEYPGVYLDEQYF.

The chain joins TRBV7-8 to TRBJ1-1; 7 nucleotides agree with TRBD1. Looked up from germline, CDR1 is SGHVS and CDR2 is FQNEAQ. Unmatched junction bases numbered 10, after V lost 2 bases and J lost 1 base. The CDR3 loop spans 17 amino acids. The CDR3 sequence: CASSLHQGEVRNTEAFF. The CDR3 DNA follows: TGTGCCAGCAGCTTACATCAGGGGGAAGTTAGGAACACTGAAGCTTTCTTT.

Details on this clone: A junction end diverges from the germline sequence, so it may reflect a read error. Here the CDR3 reads CASSYRQGNEKLLF. The CDR3 bases are TGTGCCAGCAGTTACAGGCAGGGTAATGAAAAACTGCTTTTT. The rearrangement uses TRBV6-5 and TRBJ1-4; weak D call: TRBD1 (5 bases). Germline CDR1 is MNHEY and CDR2 is SVGAGI. There are 14 residues in the CDR3.

The chain joins TRBV7-9 to TRBJ2-5, with 12 positions matching TRBD2. Germline CDR1 reads SEHNR; CDR2 reads FQNEAQ (reference sequence). This CDR3 has 18 residues. Trimming took 1 base from V and 4 from J; bases not matched to a gene: 10. CDR3 in DNA: TGTGCCAGCAGCTTAGGGCTAGCGGGAGGGGGCAGAACAGAGACCCAGTACTTC. Translation: CASSLGLAGGGRTETQYF.

This chain connects TRBV7-9 to TRBJ2-3; 9 bases fit TRBD1. The CDR3 contains 14 residues. The germline V gene encodes CDR1 SEHNR and CDR2 FQNEAQ (reference sequence). Germline trimming cut 4 bases from V and 2 bases from J; bases unmatched to any gene: 1. The CDR3 coding sequence is TGTGCCAGCAGCTGGACAGGGGACACAGATACGCAGTATTTT. This sequence encodes CASSWTGDTDTQYF.

This chain connects TRBV28 to TRBJ2-7, with unresolved D. This CDR3 is built from 17 residues. From germline, CDR1 is MDHEN and CDR2 SYDVKM. V lost 3 bases and J 3 bases, leaving 21 bases between the germline ends. CDR3 DNA sequence: TGTGCCAGCAGTTTCCCCCGTGCCTTTAGTTCGAACTACGAGCAGTACTTC. Translated: CASSFPRAFSSNYEQYF.

The CDR3 nucleotides read TGTGCCAGCAGCGTGACGCGGCGGGGGGGCCGGGACGAGCAGTACTTC. Encoded protein: CASSVTRRGGRDEQYF. V and J are TRBV7-2 and TRBJ2-7; 9 nucleotides agree with TRBD2. The CDR3 extends over 16 amino acids. CDR1 and CDR2 from the germline V gene are SGHTA and FQGNSA. V lost 5 bases, J lost 5 bases, and 13 bases stayed unmatched. The full variable domain, with the rest looked up from reference TRBV7-2 and TRBJ2-7, is GAGVSQSPSNKVTEKGKDVELRCDPISGHTALYWYRQSLGQGLEFLIYFQGNSAPDKSGLPSDRFSAERTGGSVSTLTIQRTQQEDSAVYLCASSVTRRGGRDEQYFGPGTRLTVT.

The genes are TRBV2 and TRBJ2-3; 10 nucleotides agree with TRBD2. J was trimmed by 1 base and V by 6 bases; bases with no gene match: 4. This CDR3 has 15 amino acids. In germline, CDR1 is SNHLY, CDR2 FYNNEI. CDR3 nucleotides: TGTGCCAGCAGCCGTACTAGCGGGGGCACAGATACGCAGTATTTT. It is translated as CASSRTSGGTDTQYF.

The V call is TRBV19, the J call TRBJ1-6, with D perhaps TRBD1 (6 bases). V lost 7 bases and J 8 bases, leaving 21 bases between the germline ends. The CDR3 extends over 16 amino acids. The germline V gene encodes CDR1 LNHDA and CDR2 SQIVND (reference sequence). The CDR3 is CASNGARGSGDSPLHF. The CDR3 nucleotides read TGTGCCAGTAACGGGGCAAGGGGGTCGGGTGATTCACCCCTCCACTTT.

The chain links TRBV5-3 to TRBJ2-2; TRBD2 matches at 7 bases. TRBV5-3 is given ORF status, its function remaining uncertain. CDR3 length equals 16 residues. After removal of 0 bases from V and 0 bases from J, the junction contained 2 bases not matched to a gene. CDR3 amino acids: CARSLGGGTNTGELFF. CDR3 nucleotides: TGTGCCAGAAGCTTGGGGGGAGGGACGAACACCGGGGAGCTGTTTTTT.

The chain carries TRBV30 and TRBJ1-5; TRBD1 might be the D (5 bases). The CDR3 is 15 residues long. With 1 base removed from V and 2 bases from J, the gap between germline ends came to 12 bases. Germline CDR1 is GTSNPN and CDR2 is SVGIG (reference sequence). CDR3 nucleotides: TGTGCCTGGAGTGACTGGGGCATGGGCAATCAGCCCCAGCATTTT. Amino acid sequence: CAWSDWGMGNQPQHF.

J is TRBJ1-1 and V is TRBV11-2; D might be TRBD1 (6 bases). CDR3 length equals 14 residues. V was cut by 1 base and J by 4 bases, with 10 bases left in between. CDR1 and CDR2 (germline): SGHAT, FQNNGV. The CDR3 DNA follows: TGTGCCAGCAGCTTAGTAGAGGGGGTCACTGAAGCTTTCTTT. Encoded protein: CASSLVEGVTEAFF.

The rearrangement links TRBV7-6 to TRBJ1-5; 9 bases are shared with TRBD1. The germline CDR1 and CDR2 sequences are SGHVS and FNYEAQ. Trimming at V came to 5 bases and at J to 5 bases, leaving 7 bases not matched to a gene. CDR3 length equals 15 residues. In DNA, the CDR3 is TGTGCCAGCAGCCCGGGACAGGGCTTTGATCAGCCCCAGCATTTT. Translating it yields CASSPGQGFDQPQHF.

The chain employs TRBV9 and TRBJ2-7, with D tentatively TRBD1 (5 bases). V lost 4 bases and J 4 bases, leaving 9 bases between the germline ends. Germline CDR1 and CDR2: SGDLS and YYNGEE. CDR3 length equals 12 residues. This CDR3 reads CASSSDSYEQYF. The CDR3 bases are TGTGCCAGCAGCTCCGACAGTTACGAGCAGTACTTC.

The chain uses TRBV19 and TRBJ2-7, with a possible D match to TRBD1 (5 bases). The CDR3 is 16 residues long. CDR1 LNHDA and CDR2 SQIVND come from the germline V gene (reference sequence). V shed 3 bases and J shed 0 bases, with 15 bases lying between them. In DNA form, the CDR3 reads TGTGCCAGTAGTATTAATCAGGGTGAATACTCCTACGAGCAGTACTTC. Its protein is CASSINQGEYSYEQYF.

The chain carries TRBV4-2 and TRBJ2-2, with 15 bases identical to TRBD2. V gave up 3 bases and J gave up 5 bases; unmatched junction bases: 4. CDR1 is LGHNA, CDR2 YNFKEQ, per germline. The CDR3 sequence is 17 residues long. The CDR3 nucleotides are TGTGCCAGCAGCCAGGGACTAGCGGGGGGAGGTACCGGGGAGCTGTTTTTT. Amino acids: CASSQGLAGGGTGELFF.

The rearrangement uses TRBV7-6 and TRBJ2-2, with 12 bases matching TRBD2. The V and J ends lost 1 base and 0 bases, in that order; junction bases with no gene match: 6. CDR3 length equals 19 residues. Germline V gene lookup returns CDR1 SGHVS and CDR2 FNYEAQ. This chain's CDR3 is CASSLVTSGGTSNTGELFF. DNA for the CDR3: TGTGCCAGCAGCTTAGTTACTAGCGGGGGGACTTCGAACACCGGGGAGCTGTTTTTT.

The chain uses TRBV25-1 and TRBJ2-5; 8 bases align to TRBD2. Germline V CDR1 and CDR2: MGHDK, SYGVNS. V dropped 8 bases and J dropped 4; count of bases not matched to a gene: 9. This CDR3 is built from 14 residues. CDR3 region: CASSTRAGVETQYF. In DNA, the CDR3 is TGTGCCAGCTCGACGCGAGCGGGGGTAGAGACCCAGTACTTC.